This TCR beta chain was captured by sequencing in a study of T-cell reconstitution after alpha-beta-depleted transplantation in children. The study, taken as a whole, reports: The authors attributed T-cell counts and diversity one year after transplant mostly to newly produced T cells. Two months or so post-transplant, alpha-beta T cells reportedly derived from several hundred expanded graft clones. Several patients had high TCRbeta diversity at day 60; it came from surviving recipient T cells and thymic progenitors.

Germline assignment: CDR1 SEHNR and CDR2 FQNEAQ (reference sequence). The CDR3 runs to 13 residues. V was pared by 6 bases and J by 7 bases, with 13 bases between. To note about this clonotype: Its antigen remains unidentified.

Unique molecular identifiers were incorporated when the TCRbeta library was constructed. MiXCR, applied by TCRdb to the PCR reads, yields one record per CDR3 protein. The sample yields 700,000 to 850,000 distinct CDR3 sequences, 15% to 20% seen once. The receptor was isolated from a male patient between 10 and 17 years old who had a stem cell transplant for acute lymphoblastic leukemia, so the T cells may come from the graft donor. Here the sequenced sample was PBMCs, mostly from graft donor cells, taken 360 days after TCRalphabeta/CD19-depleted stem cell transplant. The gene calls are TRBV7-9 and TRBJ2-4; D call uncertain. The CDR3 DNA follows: TGTGCCAGCAGTTCACAACTCGGGAACATTCAGTACTTC. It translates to CASSSQLGNIQYF.